The 27 T cell receptor beta chains in this list originate from one sample, sequenced in a study of post-analysis software for immune sequencing data. Findings and limits, study-wide: Four or five TRBV segments were significantly more frequent in patients than in controls. TRBV5-6, TRBV5-1 and TRBV20-1 were among these segments.

The antigens these receptors bind are not known. TCR beta libraries were prepared from cDNA with unique molecular identifiers. TCRdb re-analysed the PCR reads in MiXCR, keeping a single row per CDR3 protein. This table has about 400,000 distinct CDR3 sequences, approximately 33% appearing once. Sequenced material: blood. Every receptor here comes from a girl between 10 and 17 years old with multiple sclerosis.

Remarks on this clonotype: Germline and junction disagree at one end, which may indicate a read error. The rearrangement uses TRBV12-3 or TRBV12-4 and TRBJ2-7, with D perhaps being TRBD1 or TRBD2 (5 bases each). The CDR3 consists of 13 residues. CDR3 DNA: TGTGCCAGCAGTCCAAACGGGGCGTTCAAGCAGTGCTTC. Encoded protein: CASSPNGAFKQCF.

This clonotype has a handful of counts. This chain connects TRBV12-3 or TRBV12-4 to TRBJ2-1; D gene uncertain. V lost 6 bases, J lost 2 bases, and 11 bases lay in between. The CDR3 is 14 amino acids. CDR3 in amino acids: CASSLLGTYNEQFF. CDR3 DNA: TGTGCCAGCAGCTTACTTGGGACCTACAATGAGCAGTTCTTC.

This CDR3 reads CASAVGLPLGPDTQYF. In DNA form, the CDR3 reads TGTGCCAGCGCCGTCGGGCTACCCCTGGGCCCGGATACGCAGTATTTT. V is TRBV27 and J is TRBJ2-3; D unclear. Germline assignment: CDR1 MNHEY and CDR2 SMNVEV (reference sequence). Trimming pared 8 bases from V and 6 bases from J, leaving 24 bases between. The CDR3 spans 16 residues.

V usage is TRBV7-6 and J usage is TRBJ2-7; D assignment may be TRBD1 or TRBD2 (5 bases each). The CDR3 is 13 residues long. The V end was cut by 1 base, the J end by 4 bases, with 8 bases between. Germline V lookup: CDR1 SGHVS, CDR2 FNYEAQ. In DNA, the CDR3 is TGTGCCAGCAGCTTAGGTTGGGGGTACGAGCAGTACTTC. It encodes CASSLGWGYEQYF.

This clonotype was detected a few times. The gene calls are TRBV12-3 or TRBV12-4 and TRBJ2-1, with D hard to call. V lost 2 bases to trimming and J lost 7 bases, with 6 bases between them. The CDR3 sequence is 12 residues long. The CDR3 protein is CASSLKINEQFF. CDR3 sequence (DNA): TGTGCCAGCAGTTTAAAGATTAATGAGCAGTTCTTC.

The gene calls are TRBV4-3 and TRBJ1-2; weak D call: TRBD1 (5 bases). The CDR3 consists of 15 residues. Germline values: CDR1 LGHNA, CDR2 YSLEER. V was shortened by 4 bases and J by 8 bases, with 20 bases between the two germline ends. CDR3 amino acids: CASSLTYGTAGGYTF. For the CDR3, the DNA is TGCGCCAGCAGCCTAACATACGGGACGGCCGGGGGCTACACCTTC.

This chain connects TRBV27 to TRBJ2-7, with 8 bases that match TRBD1. In germline, CDR1 is MNHEY, CDR2 SMNVEV (reference sequence). This CDR3 contains 15 residues. V shed 5 bases, J shed 4 bases, and the junction held 10 bases outside the gene matches. CDR3 residues: CASSARQGRQYEQYF. CDR3 coding DNA: TGTGCCAGCAGTGCCAGACAGGGGCGGCAGTACGAGCAGTACTTC.

This clonotype appeared a few times. The chain has TRBV12-3 or TRBV12-4 and TRBJ2-7, with a weak D call TRBD1 (6 bases). V was shortened by 1 base and J by 4 bases, with 11 bases between the two germline ends. CDR3 length: 14 residues. The DNA for the CDR3 is TGTGCCAGCAGTTTAGGACAGGCTCGATACGAGCAGTACTTC. It specifies CASSLGQARYEQYF.

The chain joins TRBV7-9 to TRBJ2-7; 10 bases are a match to TRBD2. The germline V gene has CDR1 SEHNR and CDR2 FQNEAQ (reference sequence). The CDR3 covers 14 residues. J was trimmed by 5 bases and V by 5 bases; bases with no gene match: 6. The CDR3 protein is CASSPTSGFHEQYF. For the CDR3, the DNA is TGTGCCAGCAGCCCGACTAGCGGGTTCCACGAGCAGTACTTC. Supplemented by reference TRBV7-9 and TRBJ2-7, the full variable domain reads DTGVSQNPRHKITKRGQNVTFRCDPISEHNRLYWYRQTLGQGPEFLTYFQNEAQLEKSRLLSDRFSAERPKGSFSTLEIQRTEQGDSAMYLCASSPTSGFHEQYFGPGTRLTVT.

In DNA form, the CDR3 reads TGTGCCAGCAGCCGGACCCCCAACGACGAGCAGTACTTC. It yields the protein CASSRTPNDEQYF. The chain uses TRBV7-3 and TRBJ2-5, with D unclear. The assigned J gene may be wrong: the sequence end matches TRBJ2-7 better. Germline V gene sequence: CDR1 SGHTA, CDR2 FQGTGA. The CDR3 contains 13 residues.

This clonotype showed up just a few times. The rearrangement links TRBV12-3 or TRBV12-4 to TRBJ2-2, with 7 bases aligning to TRBD1. The CDR3 sequence is 16 residues long. V lost 4 bases, J lost 1 base, and 6 bases stayed unmatched. The CDR3 nucleotides read TGTGCCAGCAGTTCCCGACAGGGATGGAACACCGGGGAGCTGTTTTTT. Translating it yields CASSSRQGWNTGELFF.

This clonotype has more than one count but fewer than ten. The CDR3 loop is CASSPRQVPETQYF. The DNA of the CDR3 is TGTGCCAGCAGTCCCCGACAGGTCCCGGAGACCCAGTACTTC. This chain joins TRBV6-5 and TRBJ2-5, with a tentative D call TRBD1 (6 bases). V dropped 5 bases and J dropped 5 bases, with 15 bases sitting between them. The CDR3 has 14 amino acids. Germline V gene lookup returns CDR1 MNHEY and CDR2 SVGAGI.

The chain employs TRBV7-2 and TRBJ2-7; 8 positions agree with TRBD2. The assigned J gene may be wrong: the sequence end matches TRBJ2-5 better. This CDR3 is 15 amino acids long. Germline CDR1 is SGHTA and CDR2 is FQGNSA. The CDR3 nucleotides are TGTGCCAGCAGCTCCCGGGGGGGCCCTAGTGAGACCCAGTACTTC. Its protein product is CASSSRGGPSETQYF.

The chain combines TRBV12-3 or TRBV12-4 with TRBJ1-2; 7 bases fit TRBD1. The V segment lost 5 bases and the J segment 3 bases; nucleotides outside the gene matches: 3. CDR3 length: 13 amino acids. CDR3 loop: CASSRTGYYGYTF. CDR3 coding DNA: TGTGCCAGCAGTAGGACAGGCTACTATGGCTACACCTTC.

This clonotype was picked up a small number of times. The gene calls are TRBV7-2 and TRBJ2-1; 10 bases agree with TRBD2. V gave up 2 bases and J gave up 0 bases; unmatched junction bases: 4. Germline V gives CDR1 SGHTA, CDR2 FQGNSA. The CDR3 totals 17 residues. The CDR3 sequence is CASSLILAGFSYNEQFF. CDR3 bases: TGTGCCAGCAGCTTAATACTAGCGGGGTTCTCCTACAATGAGCAGTTCTTC.

With regard to this clonotype: One junction end does not reproduce the germline sequence, and a read error may be involved. The chain links TRBV6-6 to TRBJ2-7; D not resolved. Germline loops: CDR1 MNHNY, CDR2 SVGAGI (reference sequence). There are 14 residues in the CDR3. CDR3 bases: TGTGCCAGCAGTTACTTGGCCGATACCTACGGGCAGTACTTC. Amino acid sequence: CASSYLADTYGQYF.

Regarding this clonotype: This may be a read error, as it is one base from a much larger clone. The chain is built from TRBV7-2 and TRBJ1-2; D is unclear. Per germline, CDR1 SGHTA and CDR2 FQGNSA. CDR3 size: 13 residues. This CDR3 is CASSSDWNYGYIF. CDR3 DNA sequence: TGTGCCAGCAGCTCGGACTGGAACTATGGCTACATCTTC.

The gene calls are TRBV6-5 and TRBJ2-1, with D hard to call. The V and J ends lost 2 bases and 9 bases respectively, with 17 bases between them. CDR1 is MNHEY and CDR2 is SVGAGI in the germline V gene. The CDR3 runs to 15 residues. For the CDR3, the DNA is TGTGCCAGCAGTTACGAGTTTGGGATCCACGGTGAGCAGTTCTTC. Its translation is CASSYEFGIHGEQFF.

The V and J genes are TRBV7-9 and TRBJ2-5; D unclear. Germline V gene lookup returns CDR1 SEHNR and CDR2 FQNEAQ (reference sequence). The CDR3 contains 14 residues. V gave up 3 bases and J gave up 1 base, with 9 bases separating them. The CDR3: CASSFDRAQETQYF. The CDR3 bases are TGTGCCAGCAGCTTTGACCGAGCCCAAGAGACCCAGTACTTC.

In its sample, this clonotype was seen a few times. This CDR3 reads CAISEGNGYTF. The CDR3 coding sequence is TGTGCCATCAGTGAAGGGAATGGCTACACCTTC. This chain connects TRBV10-3 to TRBJ1-2; D is unclear. This CDR3 region has 11 residues. Germline V gene data show CDR1 as ENHRY and CDR2 as SYGVKD. Deletions cut 3 bases from V and 6 bases from J, with 5 bases between.

The chain is built from TRBV4-3 and TRBJ2-6; TRBD1 might be the D (6 bases). V lost 4 bases to trimming and J lost 4 bases, with 11 bases between them. This CDR3 comprises 15 residues. The germline V gene has CDR1 LGHNA and CDR2 YSLEER. CDR3 coding DNA: TGCGCCAGCAGCCCAACAGGGTTCGGGGCCAACGTCCTGACTTTC. This translates into CASSPTGFGANVLTF.

The CDR3 sequence: CSADQGAVYNEQFF. Here the CDR3 DNA reads TGCAGCGCAGACCAGGGGGCTGTCTACAATGAGCAGTTCTTC. This chain joins TRBV29-1 and TRBJ2-1; TRBD1 agrees at 8 bases. This CDR3 contains 14 residues. The germline V gene has CDR1 SQVTM and CDR2 ANQGSEA. V lost 7 bases to trimming and J lost 3 bases; unmatched junction nucleotides: 8.

The gene calls are TRBV2 and TRBJ1-2; D not certain. The CDR3 totals 13 residues. The ends were cut back, 9 bases at V and 4 bases at J, with 15 bases in the middle. Germline-derived CDR1 and CDR2 are SNHLY and FYNNEI. The CDR3 is CASRSGEGYGYTF. In DNA form, the CDR3 reads TGTGCCAGTCGGTCAGGAGAGGGCTATGGCTACACCTTC. The entire variable domain, with the rest obtained from reference TRBV2 and TRBJ1-2, is as follows: EPEVTQTPSHQVTQMGQEVILRCVPISNHLYFYWYRQILGQKVEFLVSFYNNEISEKSEIFDDQFSVERPDGSNFTLKIRSTKLEDSAMYFCASRSGEGYGYTFGSGTRLTVV.

The chain recombines TRBV3-1 with TRBJ2-2; D is unclear. V lost 4 bases, J lost 1 base, and 7 bases lay in between. The CDR3 runs 14 residues. Germline CDR1 is LGHDT and CDR2 is YNNKEL (reference sequence). CDR3 in DNA: TGTGCCAGCAGCCGCGACTTGAACACCGGGGAGCTGTTTTTT. Its protein is CASSRDLNTGELFF.

The chain recombines TRBV7-3 with TRBJ1-1; D not certain. V was cut by 4 bases and J by 0 bases, with 6 bases left in between. The CDR3 loop spans 13 amino acids. Per germline, CDR1 SGHTA and CDR2 FQGTGA. The chain's CDR3 is CASSWRLNTEAFF. DNA of the CDR3: TGTGCCAGCAGCTGGAGGTTGAACACTGAAGCTTTCTTT. Using reference TRBV7-3 and TRBJ1-1 for the parts outside the CDR3, the full variable domain is GAGVSQTPSNKVTEKGKYVELRCDPISGHTALYWYRQSLGQGPEFLIYFQGTGAADDSGLPNDRFFAVRPEGSVSTLKIQRTERGDSAVYLCASSWRLNTEAFFGQGTRLTVV.

This clonotype turned up a few times. The V gene is TRBV5-1, the J gene TRBJ1-2; D is possibly TRBD1 (5 bases). V dropped 4 bases and J dropped 0 bases, with 16 bases sitting between them. The CDR3 length is 16 residues. Germline CDR1 and CDR2: SGHRS and YFSETQ. The chain's CDR3 is CASSATGTGPNYGYTF. Here the CDR3 DNA reads TGCGCCAGCAGCGCGACCGGGACGGGGCCTAACTATGGCTACACCTTC.

The rearrangement uses TRBV12-3 or TRBV12-4 and TRBJ2-1, with D perhaps being TRBD1 or TRBD2 (6 bases each). V was cut by 1 base and J by 10 bases, with 14 bases left in between. The CDR3 is 14 amino acids. DNA of the CDR3: TGTGCCAGCAGTTTAGGTCGGGGGCTGAGAGAGCAGTTCTTC. Translating it yields CASSLGRGLREQFF.